This is a list of T cell receptor beta chains from one sample in a study of OX40 agonist ivuxolimab in advanced cancers. Only in-frame clones appear in the TCRdb table, and some are missing; sequencing was by immunoSEQ multiplex PCR. The top ten hold roughly 8.2% of the sample, which has nearly 70,000 clones, approximately 90% seen once. This material consisted of CD4+ or CD8+ T cells sorted from blood, taken in a trial of the OX40 agonist ivuxolimab. The receptor source for this set is an adult with an advanced solid tumor such as melanoma, head and neck, liver or kidney cancer. CDR3s include the opening cysteine and the closing phenylalanine or tryptophan. The D gene is left open where the match is weak. Expanded clones get a size class; other rows say once, few or many, or leave the size out.

clone_size j_call d_call v_call cdr3_aa cdr3_nt
NA TRBJ2-1 NA TRBV6-6 CGSGDPYNEQFF TGCGGATCAGGGGACCCCTACAATGAGCAGTTCTTC
NA TRBJ2-3 NA TRBV11-3 CATSVHVGTQYF TGTGCCACTTCGGTTCACGTTGGTACGCAGTATTTT
NA TRBJ1-1 NA TRBV28 CASSYAGDWNTEAFF TGTGCCAGCAGTTACGCAGGGGATTGGAACACTGAAGCTTTCTTT
once TRBJ2-7 NA TRBV27 CASSLRQGSPYEQYF TGTGCCAGCAGTTTACGGCAGGGGAGTCCCTACGAGCAGTACTTC
NA TRBJ2-5 TRBD2 TRBV29-1 CSVEMGGRETQYF TGCAGCGTTGAAATGGGGGGGAGAGAGACCCAGTACTTC
NA TRBJ1-1 NA TRBV5-1 CASSLGTFTEAFF TGCGCCAGCAGCTTAGGGACGTTCACTGAAGCTTTCTTT
NA TRBJ2-2 NA TRBV6-6 CASSPAKRNTGELFF TGTGCCAGCAGTCCAGCCAAGCGTAACACCGGGGAGCTGTTTTTT
NA TRBJ1-4 NA TRBV7-3 CASSLRGRVEKLFF TGTGCCAGCAGCTTACGGGGGCGAGTTGAAAAACTGTTTTTT
NA TRBJ2-5 NA TRBV14 CASSQGRGQETQYF TGTGCCAGCAGCCAAGGGCGGGGACAAGAGACCCAGTACTTC
once TRBJ2-6 NA TRBV29-1 CSVDSSGANVLTF TGCAGCGTGGATAGCTCTGGGGCCAACGTCCTGACTTTC
few TRBJ2-7 NA TRBV18 CASKVEAAVNEQYF TGTGCCAGCAAGGTGGAGGCTGCTGTAAACGAGCAGTACTTC
NA TRBJ1-3 TRBD1 TRBV9 CASSEGASSGNTIYF TGTGCCAGCAGCGAGGGGGCTAGCTCTGGAAACACCATATATTTT
NA TRBJ2-3 NA TRBV11-2 CASSPDLGGTQYF TGTGCCAGCAGCCCCGACCTGGGGGGTACGCAGTATTTT
NA TRBJ1-3 NA TRBV6-5 CASRQNFAIYF TGTGCCAGCAGACAGAACTTCGCCATATATTTT